Listed here are 25 T cell receptor beta chains from one sample, sequenced in a study of blood T cell repertoires in COVID-19. Method: immunoSEQ multiplex PCR; TCRdb's copy keeps in-frame clones and lacks some. Among fewer than 400,000 clones listed, more than 85% were seen once. Sample: peripheral blood. The receptors come from a human donor in a cohort sampled during active COVID-19.

On this clone: Its ends do not fully match the called genes, so a read error is possible. The V call is TRBV3-1 (or the pseudogene TRBV3-2), the J call TRBJ1-5; 7 bases fit TRBD1. The CDR3 runs to 14 residues. CDR1 is LGHDT, CDR2 YNNKEL, per germline (reference sequence). CDR3 nucleotides: TGTGCCAGCAGCCAAGGAGGGGGCAAGCAGCCCCAGCATTTT. It translates to CASSQGGGKQPQHF.

The V and J genes are TRBV28 and TRBJ2-7; maybe TRBD2 (6 bases). Trimming took off 5 bases at V and 4 bases at J, with 21 bases between the two ends. The CDR3 is made up of 16 amino acids. Germline V gene data show CDR1 as MDHEN and CDR2 as SYDVKM. The CDR3 here is CASSASGMTGAYEQYF. Here the CDR3 DNA reads TGTGCCAGCAGTGCCTCAGGAATGACGGGAGCTTACGAGCAGTACTTC.

V and J are TRBV28 and TRBJ1-5; 8 bases line up with TRBD1. The germline CDR1 and CDR2 sequences are MDHEN and SYDVKM. The junction had 14 bases not matched to a gene; V was cut back by 6 bases and J by 4 bases. CDR3 length: 17 residues. The chain's CDR3 is CASSPYGQGDWNQPQHF. The CDR3 DNA follows: TGTGCCAGCAGCCCCTATGGACAGGGAGATTGGAATCAGCCCCAGCATTTT.

This clone occurred once. CDR3 bases: TGTGCCAGCAGTTTAAGGAGGAATTCACCCCTCCACTTT. Translation: CASSLRRNSPLHF. V is TRBV12-3 or TRBV12-4 and J is TRBJ1-6; unclear D gene. Trimming stripped 2 bases from V and 7 bases from J, with 6 bases between. CDR3 length: 13 residues.

The V gene is TRBV2, the J gene TRBJ2-5; TRBD2 agrees at 9 bases. The length of the CDR3 is 17 residues. Trimming removed 4 bases from V and 4 bases from J; junction bases left unmatched: 13. The germline gives CDR1 SNHLY, CDR2 FYNNEI. This chain's CDR3 is CASSGAGLRGGSETQYF. The CDR3 region has the DNA TGTGCCAGCAGTGGGGCGGGTTTGCGGGGGGGATCAGAGACCCAGTACTTC.

This clone was counted a single time. The chain uses TRBV5-1 and TRBJ2-1; 8 bases align to TRBD1. CDR1 and CDR2 (germline): SGHRS, YFSETQ. This CDR3 is 15 amino acids long. Germline trimming cut 0 bases from V and 2 bases from J; bases unmatched to any gene: 1. The CDR3 region is CASSLGTGTYNEQFF. CDR3 bases: TGCGCCAGCAGCTTGGGGACAGGGACCTACAATGAGCAGTTCTTC.

The rearrangement uses TRBV28 and TRBJ2-7; D ambiguous. CDR3 length equals 12 residues. The germline V gene has CDR1 MDHEN and CDR2 SYDVKM. V lost 6 bases and J lost 2, with 8 bases in between. The CDR3 bases are TGTGCCAGCAGATCAACAACCTACGAGCAGTACTTC. It yields the protein CASRSTTYEQYF.

V and J are TRBV3-1 (or the pseudogene TRBV3-2) and TRBJ1-1; 10 nucleotides match TRBD1. Germline V gene sequence: CDR1 LGHDT, CDR2 YNNKEL (reference sequence). V dropped 2 bases and J dropped 11; count of bases not matched to a gene: 5. The CDR3 extends over 13 amino acids. The CDR3 is CASSQMTGGFAFF. CDR3 in DNA: TGTGCCAGCAGCCAAATGACAGGGGGCTTTGCTTTCTTT.

The chain uses TRBV10-3 and TRBJ2-2; no reliable D call. Germline CDR1 reads ENHRY; CDR2 reads SYGVKD. The CDR3 is 12 amino acids. Trimming stripped 7 bases from V and 9 bases from J, with 12 bases between. CDR3 in DNA: TGTGCCATCATTGATCGAGAGCGGGAGCTGTTTTTT. The encoded protein is CAIIDRERELFF.

The chain couples TRBV6-5 to TRBJ2-2; 7 nucleotides line up with TRBD1. Germline loops: CDR1 MNHEY, CDR2 SVGAGI. V trimming: 8 bases; J trimming: 7 bases; junction bases outside the gene matches: 13. This CDR3 region has 15 residues. CDR3 loop: CASYYRDRLNGELFF. CDR3 in DNA: TGTGCCAGCTATTATCGGGACAGACTGAACGGGGAGCTGTTTTTT.

This clone was picked up one time. The chain has TRBV28 and TRBJ1-1, with 7 nucleotides matching TRBD1. CDR1 and CDR2 from the germline V gene are MDHEN and SYDVKM. CDR3 size: 18 residues. V gave up 3 bases and J gave up 1 base; unmatched junction bases: 14. The CDR3 reads CASSLSRMTGRGNTEAFF. CDR3 DNA sequence: TGTGCCAGCAGTTTGTCCCGTATGACAGGGCGAGGGAACACTGAAGCTTTCTTT.

This chain connects TRBV18 to TRBJ1-1; 7 bases agree with TRBD1. Germline loops: CDR1 KGHSH, CDR2 LQKENI. The ends lost 3 bases at V and 1 base at J; junction bases unmatched: 8. This CDR3 comprises 16 residues. CDR3 residues: CASSPIQGQPNTEAFF. The DNA of the CDR3 is TGTGCCAGCTCACCGATTCAGGGACAGCCGAACACTGAAGCTTTCTTT. The whole variable domain, remainder taken from reference TRBV18 and TRBJ1-1, is NAGVMQNPRHLVRRRGQEARLRCSPMKGHSHVYWYRQLPEEGLKFMVYLQKENIIDESGMPKERFSAEFPKEGPSILRIQQVVRGDSAAYFCASSPIQGQPNTEAFFGQGTRLTVV.

The rearrangement joins TRBV5-1 to TRBJ2-1; 9 positions match TRBD2. The germline CDR1 and CDR2 sequences are SGHRS and YFSETQ. The CDR3 has 17 residues. J lost 0 bases, V lost 4 bases, and 8 bases had no gene match. The CDR3, as DNA: TGCGCCAGCAGCCGGCAAATAGCGGGGGACTCCTACAATGAGCAGTTCTTC. Translated: CASSRQIAGDSYNEQFF.

The chain uses TRBV3-1 (or the pseudogene TRBV3-2) and TRBJ2-3; 9 bases are shared with TRBD2. Per germline, CDR1 LGHDT and CDR2 YNNKEL (reference sequence). The V and J ends lost 7 bases and 4 bases, in that order; junction bases with no gene match: 3. The CDR3 consists of 13 residues. The chain's CDR3 is CASTQRGADTQYF. DNA of the CDR3: TGTGCCAGCACCCAGCGGGGGGCAGATACGCAGTATTTT.

V usage is TRBV6-1 and J usage is TRBJ2-1, with D maybe TRBD2 (7 bases). With 0 bases removed from V and 0 bases from J, the gap between germline ends came to 21 bases. The CDR3 runs to 20 residues. Per the germline V gene, CDR1 is MNHNS and CDR2 is SASEGT. CDR3 sequence reads: CASSEAIWAGAVFSYNEQFF. The DNA of the CDR3 is TGTGCCAGCAGTGAAGCCATCTGGGCGGGGGCTGTATTCTCCTACAATGAGCAGTTCTTC.

The genes are TRBV24-1 and TRBJ1-2; D is unclear. Germline CDR1 reads KGHDR; CDR2 reads SFDVKD. The V end was cut by 5 bases, the J end by 1 base, with 10 bases between. The CDR3 is made up of 14 amino acids. The CDR3 region has the DNA TGTGCCACCAGTGGAGAAGATGGTAACTATGGCTACACCTTC. Residues: CATSGEDGNYGYTF.

The gene calls are TRBV3-1 (or the pseudogene TRBV3-2) and TRBJ2-7; D is undetermined. The CDR3 spans 13 residues. Between the trimmed V and J ends, which lost 1 base and 6 bases, there was a span of 10 bases. Germline assignment: CDR1 LGHDT and CDR2 YNNKEL (reference sequence). The CDR3 DNA is TGTGCCAGCAGCCAAGTGGTTCGCGGCGAGCAGTACTTC. This encodes CASSQVVRGEQYF.

The chain employs TRBV6-6 and TRBJ1-2; 7 bases fit TRBD1. Germline values: CDR1 MNHNY, CDR2 SVGAGI (reference sequence). The CDR3 has 16 residues. The junction had 10 bases not matched to a gene; V was cut back by 2 bases and J by 4 bases. The CDR3 DNA reads TGTGCCAGCAGTTACGTGGCCAGGGGGAATTTCTATGGCTACACCTTC. Its translation is CASSYVARGNFYGYTF.

The chain employs TRBV9 and TRBJ2-6; 10 nucleotides align to TRBD1. The CDR3 covers 17 residues. V shed 4 bases, J shed 0 bases, and the junction held 4 bases outside the gene matches. The germline V gene encodes CDR1 SGDLS and CDR2 YYNGEE. CDR3: CASSPRTGGSGANVLTF. The CDR3 DNA follows: TGTGCCAGCAGCCCTCGGACAGGGGGCTCTGGGGCCAACGTCCTGACTTTC.

The chain joins TRBV7-8 to TRBJ2-7; the match to TRBD2 covers 10 bases. Germline assignment: CDR1 SGHVS and CDR2 FQNEAQ. CDR3 length equals 16 residues. J gave up 4 bases and V 1 base, and 7 bases lay outside the gene matches. Here the CDR3 DNA reads TGTGCCAGCAGCTTAGATCCTAGCGGGGGAATTTACGAGCAGTACTTC. As protein: CASSLDPSGGIYEQYF. Using reference TRBV7-8 and TRBJ2-7 for the parts outside the CDR3, the full variable domain is GAGVSQSPRYKVAKRGQDVALRCDPISGHVSLFWYQQALGQGPEFLTYFQNEAQLDKSGLPSDRFFAERPEGSVSTLKIQRTQQEDSAVYLCASSLDPSGGIYEQYFGPGTRLTVT.

The V gene is TRBV5-4, the J gene TRBJ2-1, with 11 nucleotides matching TRBD2. The ends lost 2 bases at V and 7 bases at J; junction bases unmatched: 5. Looked up from germline, CDR1 is SGHNT and CDR2 is YYREEE (reference sequence). The CDR3 has 15 residues. This CDR3 is CASSFRSGGANEQFF. The CDR3 coding sequence is TGTGCCAGCAGCTTTCGTAGCGGGGGGGCGAATGAGCAGTTCTTC.

The rearrangement joins TRBV6-5 to TRBJ1-1; perhaps TRBD1 as D (5 bases). The germline gives CDR1 MNHEY, CDR2 SVGAGI. Trimming took off 5 bases at V and 4 bases at J, with 17 bases between the two ends. The CDR3 has 15 residues. The CDR3 coding sequence is TGTGCCAGCAGTAGACTCGGCAGGGATGGCACTGAAGCTTTCTTT. Amino acids: CASSRLGRDGTEAFF.

The chain joins TRBV11-2 to TRBJ2-1; 9 nucleotides agree with TRBD1. The trim removed 2 bases at V and 7 bases at J, leaving 9 bases unmatched. This CDR3 has 16 residues. Per germline, CDR1 SGHAT and CDR2 FQNNGV. In DNA, the CDR3 is TGTGCCAGCAGCTTAACAGGGGGCAGGGAGCTGAATGAGCAGTTCTTC. Residues: CASSLTGGRELNEQFF.

The rearrangement joins TRBV10-3 to TRBJ2-5, with D tentatively TRBD2 (6 bases). Germline assignment: CDR1 ENHRY and CDR2 SYGVKD. The V and J ends lost 3 bases and 1 base respectively, with 6 bases between them. The CDR3 has 13 amino acids. CDR3 bases: TGTGCCATCAGTGATAGCGGCCAAGAGACCCAGTACTTC. Its translation: CAISDSGQETQYF.

The chain carries TRBV5-1 and TRBJ2-5; no clear D gene. The CDR3 is 13 amino acids. V lost 6 bases and J lost 4, with 13 bases in between. Germline CDR1 SGHRS, CDR2 YFSETQ. Here the CDR3 DNA reads TGCGCCAGCACCCGAGAGATTGGAGAGACCCAGTACTTC. Protein product: CASTREIGETQYF.